A single sample is the source of the 14 T cell receptor beta chains below, sequenced in a study of low-dose radiotherapy and immunotherapy resistance in tumors. Gene-specific TRAV and TRBV primers were used for first-strand cDNA, covering alpha and beta chains. Over approximately 20 PCR cycles, TCRs were amplified from a constant-region primer and V-primer adapter. TCRdb re-called the reads with MiXCR, one entry per CDR3 protein. The sample lists about 64,000 distinct CDR3 sequences, more than 25% seen once, with approximately 7% in the top ten. Time point specified: before trial treatment. The sample here was PBMCs, taken before treatment. These receptors were collected from a male donor with rectosigmoid adenocarcinoma.

Many counts were recorded for this clonotype. The chain couples TRBV7-9 to TRBJ1-3; D gene ambiguous. CDR3 length: 17 residues. The V end was cut by 3 bases, the J end by 0 bases, with 15 bases between. CDR1 is SEHNR and CDR2 is FQNEAQ in the germline V gene (reference sequence). The CDR3 loop reads CASSLYVGGASGNTIYF. CDR3 bases: TGTGCCAGCAGCTTGTATGTGGGCGGAGCCTCTGGAAACACCATATATTTT.

This clonotype was seen at least ten times. V usage is TRBV2 and J usage is TRBJ2-7; D may be TRBD1 (6 bases). The V gene lost 1 base and the J gene lost 5 bases, with 9 bases spanning the gap. This CDR3 has 13 residues. Germline CDR1 SNHLY, CDR2 FYNNEI. The CDR3 sequence: CASSEEGVHEQYF. The CDR3 DNA sequence: TGTGCCAGCAGTGAAGAGGGGGTCCACGAGCAGTACTTC. The full variable domain, in which reference TRBV2 and TRBJ2-7 provide the parts outside the CDR3, is EPEVTQTPSHQVTQMGQEVILRCVPISNHLYFYWYRQILGQKVEFLVSFYNNEISEKSEIFDDQFSVERPDGSNFTLKIRSTKLEDSAMYFCASSEEGVHEQYFGPGTRLTVT.

This clonotype has more than one count but fewer than ten. This chain connects TRBV3-1 to TRBJ1-1; 12 bases match TRBD1. V gave up 6 bases and J gave up 7 bases; unmatched junction bases: 9. This CDR3 comprises 15 residues. Germline CDR1 LGHDT, CDR2 YNNKEL (reference sequence). CDR3 loop: CASSSGTGGGGEAFF. In DNA form, the CDR3 reads TGTGCCAGCAGTTCCGGGACAGGGGGCGGTGGTGAAGCTTTCTTT. Full variable domain (missing parts from reference TRBV3-1 and TRBJ1-1): DTAVSQTPKYLVTQMGNDKSIKCEQNLGHDTMYWYKQDSKKFLKIMFSYNNKELIINETVPNRFSPKSPDKAHLNLHINSLELGDSAVYFCASSSGTGGGGEAFFGQGTRLTVV.

J is TRBJ2-1 and V is TRBV28; TRBD2 matches at 11 bases. V was pared by 7 bases and J by 9 bases, with 8 bases of the junction left unmatched. Per the germline V gene, CDR1 is MDHEN and CDR2 is SYDVKM. The CDR3 is 14 residues long. Here the CDR3 reads CASKSIAGGSEQFF. CDR3 coding DNA: TGTGCCAGCAAGTCTATAGCGGGAGGGAGTGAGCAGTTCTTC.

This clonotype occurred a few times. This rearrangement joins TRBV5-4 to TRBJ2-1, with 13 positions matching TRBD2. Germline V gene lookup returns CDR1 SGHNT and CDR2 YYREEE (reference sequence). V was pared by 2 bases and J by 8 bases, with 7 bases of the junction left unmatched. The CDR3 runs 16 residues. In nucleotides, the CDR3 is TGTGCCAGCAGCTTAGGAGGACTAGCGGGAGTCTATGAGCAGTTCTTC. This sequence encodes CASSLGGLAGVYEQFF. The full variable domain, rest sourced from reference TRBV5-4 and TRBJ2-1, is ETGVTQSPTHLIKTRGQQVTLRCSSQSGHNTVSWYQQALGQGPQFIFQYYREEENGRGNFPPRFSGLQFPNYSSELNVNALELDDSALYLCASSLGGLAGVYEQFFGPGTRLTVL.

This clonotype occurred many times. This chain connects TRBV7-2 to TRBJ2-1; 9 nucleotides line up with TRBD1. With V trimmed by 3 bases and J by 7 bases, 10 bases remained unmatched. Germline V gene sequence: CDR1 SGHTA, CDR2 FQGNSA. The CDR3 covers 16 residues. DNA for the CDR3: TGTGCCAGCAGCTTGGCCTCCGGGACAGGGAGGAATGAGCAGTTCTTC. Its protein is CASSLASGTGRNEQFF.

This clonotype was detected ten times or more. This CDR3 reads CASSLALGNGYTF. In DNA form, the CDR3 reads TGTGCCAGCAGTTTAGCGCTAGGCAATGGCTACACCTTC. The chain combines TRBV12-3 or TRBV12-4 with TRBJ1-2; D gene ambiguous. V was trimmed by 0 bases and J by 6 bases, leaving 8 bases between them. This CDR3 region has 13 residues.

The chain uses TRBV10-3 and TRBJ2-7, with a weak D call TRBD1 (6 bases). The germline gives CDR1 ENHRY, CDR2 SYGVKD. Trimming shortened V by 3 bases and J by 7 bases, and 16 bases separated the two germline ends. This CDR3 region has 14 residues. The CDR3 here is CAISDRGPYKEQYF. The CDR3 DNA sequence: TGTGCCATCAGTGACAGGGGCCCATATAAGGAGCAGTACTTC.

This clonotype was counted many times. The chain has TRBV4-3 and TRBJ2-5; 7 bases are shared with TRBD2. Germline-derived CDR1 and CDR2 are LGHNA and YSLEER. With 0 bases clipped from V and 4 bases from J, the junction kept 5 bases outside the gene matches. CDR3 length: 15 amino acids. CDR3 sequence (DNA): TGCGCCAGCAGCCAAGATCTTGGGAGGGGAGAGACCCAGTACTTC. It translates to CASSQDLGRGETQYF.

This clonotype was detected many times. The chain recombines TRBV7-2 with TRBJ2-5, with D maybe TRBD1 (6 bases). Germline V lookup: CDR1 SGHTA, CDR2 FQGNSA. Trimming shortened V by 3 bases and J by 4 bases, and 12 bases separated the two germline ends. The CDR3 is 14 amino acids. The CDR3 bases are TGTGCCAGCAGCTTTACAGGGCGGGTAGAGACCCAGTACTTC. Protein sequence: CASSFTGRVETQYF.

This clonotype appeared a single time. A far bigger clonotype differs at one base, so this is likely a read error. CDR3 region: CASSQASSQANDQFF. In DNA, the CDR3 is TGCGCCAGCAGCCAAGCATCTAGTCAGGCAAATGATCAGTTCTTC. The chain employs TRBV4-3 and TRBJ2-7; the D is unclear. The J call may be mistaken, given a closer DNA end match to TRBJ2-1. The CDR3 is 15 amino acids. Germline CDR1 is LGHNA and CDR2 is YSLEER.

V is TRBV10-3 and J is TRBJ1-1, with D perhaps matching TRBD1 (5 bases). This CDR3 is 13 amino acids long. V gave up 3 bases and J gave up 1 base, with 6 bases separating them. Germline CDR1 and CDR2: ENHRY and SYGVKD. The CDR3 region has the DNA TGTGCCATCAGTGACGGGGGGAACACTGAAGCTTTCTTT. Translation: CAISDGGNTEAFF.

A remark on this clonotype: This sequence is one base from a far larger clone and is likely a read error. The CDR3 sequence: CASSTGGPNQPLHF. CDR3 DNA: TGTGCCAGCAGCACGGGGGGGCCCAATCAGCCCCTGCATTTT. This sequence joins TRBV5-8 and TRBJ1-5, with a weak D call TRBD1 (6 bases). This CDR3 has 14 amino acids. Germline CDR1 reads SGHTS; CDR2 reads YDEGEE.

This clonotype was observed at least ten times. This chain uses TRBV7-2 with TRBJ2-2; 8 bases fit TRBD2. This CDR3 has 17 amino acids. Germline values: CDR1 SGHTA, CDR2 FQGNSA. Germline trimming cut 3 bases from V and 6 bases from J; bases unmatched to any gene: 12. CDR3 DNA sequence: TGTGCCAGCAGCTTCCGCTCGGGGGGGCCGGGTCCCGGGGAGCTGTTTTTT. Its protein product is CASSFRSGGPGPGELFF.